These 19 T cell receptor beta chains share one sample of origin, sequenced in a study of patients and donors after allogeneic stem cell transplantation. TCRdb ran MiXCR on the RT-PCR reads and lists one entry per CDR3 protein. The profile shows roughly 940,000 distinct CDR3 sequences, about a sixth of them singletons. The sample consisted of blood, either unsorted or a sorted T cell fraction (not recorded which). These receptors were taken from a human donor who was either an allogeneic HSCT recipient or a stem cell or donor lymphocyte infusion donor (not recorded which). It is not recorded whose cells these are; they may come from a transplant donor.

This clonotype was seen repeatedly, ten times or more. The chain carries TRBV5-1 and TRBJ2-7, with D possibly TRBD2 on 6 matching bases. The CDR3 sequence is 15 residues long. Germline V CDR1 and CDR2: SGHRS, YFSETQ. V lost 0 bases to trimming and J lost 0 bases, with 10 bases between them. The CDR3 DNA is TGCGCCAGCAGCTTGGGCGGGAAAAGCTCCTACGAGCAGTACTTC. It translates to CASSLGGKSSYEQYF. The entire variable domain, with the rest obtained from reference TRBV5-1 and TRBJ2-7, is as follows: KAGVTQTPRYLIKTRGQQVTLSCSPISGHRSVSWYQQTPGQGLQFLFEYFSETQRNKGNFPGRFSGRQFSNSRSEMNVSTLELGDSALYLCASSLGGKSSYEQYFGPGTRLTVT.

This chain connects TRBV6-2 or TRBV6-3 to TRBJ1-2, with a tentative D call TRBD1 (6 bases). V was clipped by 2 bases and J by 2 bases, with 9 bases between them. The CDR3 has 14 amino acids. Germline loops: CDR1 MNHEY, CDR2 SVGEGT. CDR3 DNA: TGTGCCAGCAGTTACGCAGGGGAAAACTATGGCTACACCTTC. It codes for CASSYAGENYGYTF.

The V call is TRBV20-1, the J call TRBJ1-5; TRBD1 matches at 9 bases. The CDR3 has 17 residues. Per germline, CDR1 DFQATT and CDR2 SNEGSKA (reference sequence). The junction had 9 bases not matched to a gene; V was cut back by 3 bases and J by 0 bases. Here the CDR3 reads CSASSGTGINSNQPQHF. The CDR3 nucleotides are TGCAGTGCTAGTTCCGGGACAGGGATCAATAGCAATCAGCCCCAGCATTTT.

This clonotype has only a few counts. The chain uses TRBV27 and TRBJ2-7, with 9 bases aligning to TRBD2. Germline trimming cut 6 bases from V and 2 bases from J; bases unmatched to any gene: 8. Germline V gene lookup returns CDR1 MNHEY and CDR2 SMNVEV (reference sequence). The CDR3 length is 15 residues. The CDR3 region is CASREPREGTYEQYF. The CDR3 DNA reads TGTGCCAGCAGGGAGCCGCGGGAGGGTACCTACGAGCAGTACTTC.

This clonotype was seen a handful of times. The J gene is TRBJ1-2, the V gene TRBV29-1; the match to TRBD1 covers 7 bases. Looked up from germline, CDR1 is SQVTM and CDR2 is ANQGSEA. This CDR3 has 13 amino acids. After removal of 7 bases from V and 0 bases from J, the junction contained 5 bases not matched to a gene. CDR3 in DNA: TGCAGCGCCGGGGACAGCTCTAACTATGGCTACACCTTC. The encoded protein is CSAGDSSNYGYTF.

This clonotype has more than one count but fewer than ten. The CDR3 protein is CASSPVERRSTDTQYF. The CDR3 nucleotides are TGCGCCAGCAGCCCCGTGGAGCGGCGGTCCACAGATACGCAGTATTTT. The chain has TRBV5-1 and TRBJ2-3; D perhaps matches TRBD2 (5 bases). The V end was cut by 4 bases, the J end by 2 bases, with 17 bases between. Germline lookup yields CDR1 SGHRS and CDR2 YFSETQ. This CDR3 comprises 16 residues.

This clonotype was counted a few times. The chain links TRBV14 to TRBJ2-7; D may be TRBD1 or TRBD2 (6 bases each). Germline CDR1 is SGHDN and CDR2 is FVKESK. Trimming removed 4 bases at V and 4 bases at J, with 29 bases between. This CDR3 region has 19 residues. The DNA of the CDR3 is TGTGCCAGCAGCCCCAGGGACATCGGGGGTGAGTTGCACCCATACGAGCAGTACTTC. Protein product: CASSPRDIGGELHPYEQYF.

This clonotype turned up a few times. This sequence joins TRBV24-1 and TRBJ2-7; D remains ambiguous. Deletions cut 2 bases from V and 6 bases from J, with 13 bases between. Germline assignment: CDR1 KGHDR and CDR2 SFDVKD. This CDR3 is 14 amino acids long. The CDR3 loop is CATSDSARLGEQYF. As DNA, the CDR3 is TGTGCCACCAGTGATTCCGCCAGGCTGGGCGAGCAGTACTTC.

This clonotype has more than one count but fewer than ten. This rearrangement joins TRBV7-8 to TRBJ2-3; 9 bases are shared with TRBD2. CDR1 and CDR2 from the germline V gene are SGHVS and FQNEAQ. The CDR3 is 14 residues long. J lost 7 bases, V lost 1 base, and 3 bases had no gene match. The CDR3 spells CASSLVLAGNTQYF. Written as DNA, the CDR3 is TGTGCCAGCAGCTTAGTACTAGCGGGCAATACGCAGTATTTT.

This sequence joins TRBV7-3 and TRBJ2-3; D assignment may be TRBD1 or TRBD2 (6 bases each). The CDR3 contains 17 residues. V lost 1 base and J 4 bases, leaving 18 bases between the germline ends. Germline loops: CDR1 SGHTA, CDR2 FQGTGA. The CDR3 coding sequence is TGTGCCAGCAGCTTAAGTGTAGGGGGGTCAGTGCCAGATACGCAGTATTTT. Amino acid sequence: CASSLSVGGSVPDTQYF.

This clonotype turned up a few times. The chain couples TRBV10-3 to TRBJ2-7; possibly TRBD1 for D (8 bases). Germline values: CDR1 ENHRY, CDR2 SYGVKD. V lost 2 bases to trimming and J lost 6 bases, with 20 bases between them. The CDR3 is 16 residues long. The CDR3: CAISEQSGTGGGEQYF. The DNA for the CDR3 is TGTGCCATCAGTGAGCAGAGCGGGACAGGCGGGGGCGAGCAGTACTTC.

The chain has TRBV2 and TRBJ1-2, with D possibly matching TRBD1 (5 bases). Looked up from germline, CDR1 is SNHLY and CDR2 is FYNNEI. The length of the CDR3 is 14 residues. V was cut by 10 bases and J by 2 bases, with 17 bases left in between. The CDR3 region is CATRGTVENYGYTF. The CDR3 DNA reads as TGTGCCACGAGAGGGACGGTGGAGAACTATGGCTACACCTTC.

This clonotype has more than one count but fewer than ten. The CDR3 coding sequence is TGTGCCAGCAGCTTAGTAGTCGGGAGGGCAACAGATACGCAGTATTTT. It codes for CASSLVVGRATDTQYF. The genes are TRBV7-6 and TRBJ2-3, with TRBD2 matching 8 bases. Germline V gives CDR1 SGHVS, CDR2 FNYEAQ. V was pared by 1 base and J by 3 bases, with 6 bases of the junction left unmatched. The CDR3 is 16 residues long. Based on the CDR3 plus reference TRBV7-6 and TRBJ2-3, the full variable domain is GAGVSQSPRYKVTKRGQDVALRCDPISGHVSLYWYRQALGQGPEFLTYFNYEAQQDKSGLPNDRFSAERPEGSISTLTIQRTEQRDSAMYRCASSLVVGRATDTQYFGPGTRLTVL.

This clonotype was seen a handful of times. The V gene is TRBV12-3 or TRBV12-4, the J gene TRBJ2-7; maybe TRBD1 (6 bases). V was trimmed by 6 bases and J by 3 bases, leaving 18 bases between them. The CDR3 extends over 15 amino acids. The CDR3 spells CASSSYLGGNYEQYF. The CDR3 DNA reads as TGTGCCAGCAGCTCTTATCTAGGGGGAAACTACGAGCAGTACTTC.

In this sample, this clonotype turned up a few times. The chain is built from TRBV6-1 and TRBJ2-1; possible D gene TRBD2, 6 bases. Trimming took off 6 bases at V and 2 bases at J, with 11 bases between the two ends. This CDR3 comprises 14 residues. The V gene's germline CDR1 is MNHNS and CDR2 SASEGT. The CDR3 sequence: CASSSGGPYNEQFF. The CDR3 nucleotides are TGTGCCAGCAGCTCCGGAGGGCCCTACAATGAGCAGTTCTTC.

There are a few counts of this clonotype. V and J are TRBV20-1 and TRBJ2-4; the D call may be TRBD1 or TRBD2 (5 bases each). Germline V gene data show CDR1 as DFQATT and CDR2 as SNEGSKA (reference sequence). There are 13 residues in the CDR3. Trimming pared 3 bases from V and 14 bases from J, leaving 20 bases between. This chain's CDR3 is CSARFPGRLLEYF. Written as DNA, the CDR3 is TGCAGTGCTAGGTTTCCGGGACGGTTACTTGAGTACTTC.

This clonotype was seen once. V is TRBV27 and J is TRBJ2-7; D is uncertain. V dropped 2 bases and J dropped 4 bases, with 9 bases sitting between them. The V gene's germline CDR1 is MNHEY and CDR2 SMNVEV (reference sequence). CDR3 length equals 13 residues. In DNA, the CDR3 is TGTGCCAGCAGTTTAGGGAACTATTACGAGCAGTACTTC. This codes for CASSLGNYYEQYF.

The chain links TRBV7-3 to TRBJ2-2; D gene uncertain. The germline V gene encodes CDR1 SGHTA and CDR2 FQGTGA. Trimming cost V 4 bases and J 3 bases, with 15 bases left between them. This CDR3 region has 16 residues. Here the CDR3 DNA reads TGTGCCAGCAGCTATAACACCTGGTGGGACACCGGGGAGCTGTTTTTT. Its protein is CASSYNTWWDTGELFF.

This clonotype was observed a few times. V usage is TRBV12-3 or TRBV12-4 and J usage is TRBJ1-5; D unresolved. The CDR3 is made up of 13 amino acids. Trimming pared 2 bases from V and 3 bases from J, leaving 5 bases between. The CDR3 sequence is CASSLNDNQPQHF. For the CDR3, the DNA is TGTGCCAGCAGTTTAAACGACAATCAGCCCCAGCATTTT.